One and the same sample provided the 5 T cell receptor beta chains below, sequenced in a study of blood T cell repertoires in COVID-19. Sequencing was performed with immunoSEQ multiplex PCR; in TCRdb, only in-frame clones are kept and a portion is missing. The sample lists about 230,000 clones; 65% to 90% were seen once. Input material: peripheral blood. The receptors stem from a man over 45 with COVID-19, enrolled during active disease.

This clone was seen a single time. As DNA, the CDR3 is TGCGCCAGCAGCTTGGCAGGTCAGATCAATCAGCCCCAGCATTTT. It specifies CASSLAGQINQPQHF. The rearrangement joins TRBV5-1 to TRBJ1-5; D unresolved. The CDR3 runs 15 residues. The V end lost 0 bases, the J end lost 3 bases, and 10 bases lay between the germline ends. CDR1 is SGHRS and CDR2 is YFSETQ in the germline V gene.

CDR3 protein: CATSKTSGVRADTQYF. The CDR3 DNA follows: TGTGCCACCTCAAAGACTAGCGGGGTTCGGGCAGATACGCAGTATTTT. The rearrangement joins TRBV3-1 (or the pseudogene TRBV3-2) to TRBJ2-3; 11 nucleotides match TRBD2. The CDR3 runs 16 residues. CDR1 LGHDT and CDR2 YNNKEL come from the germline V gene (reference sequence). V shed 10 bases, J shed 4 bases, and the junction held 13 bases outside the gene matches.

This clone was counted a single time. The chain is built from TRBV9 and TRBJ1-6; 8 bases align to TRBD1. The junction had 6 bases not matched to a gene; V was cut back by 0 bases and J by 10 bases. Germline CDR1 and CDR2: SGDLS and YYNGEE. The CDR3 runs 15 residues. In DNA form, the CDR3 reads TGTGCCAGCAGCGTAGCGGGACAGGAGTACTCACCCCTCCACTTT. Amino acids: CASSVAGQEYSPLHF.

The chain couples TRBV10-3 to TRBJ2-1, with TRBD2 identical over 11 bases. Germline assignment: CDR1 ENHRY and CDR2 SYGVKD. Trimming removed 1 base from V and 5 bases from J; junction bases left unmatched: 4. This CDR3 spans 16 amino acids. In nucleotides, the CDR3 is TGTGCCATCAGTGAGTTTAGCGGGGGGGCGAACAATGAGCAGTTCTTC. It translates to CAISEFSGGANNEQFF.

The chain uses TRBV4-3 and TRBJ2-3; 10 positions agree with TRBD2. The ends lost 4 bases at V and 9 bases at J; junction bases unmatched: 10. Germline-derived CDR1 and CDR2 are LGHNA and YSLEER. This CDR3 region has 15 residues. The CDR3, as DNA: TGCGCCAGCAGCCGCGGGGCTAGCGGGGGTAACACGCAGTATTTT. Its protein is CASSRGASGGNTQYF.